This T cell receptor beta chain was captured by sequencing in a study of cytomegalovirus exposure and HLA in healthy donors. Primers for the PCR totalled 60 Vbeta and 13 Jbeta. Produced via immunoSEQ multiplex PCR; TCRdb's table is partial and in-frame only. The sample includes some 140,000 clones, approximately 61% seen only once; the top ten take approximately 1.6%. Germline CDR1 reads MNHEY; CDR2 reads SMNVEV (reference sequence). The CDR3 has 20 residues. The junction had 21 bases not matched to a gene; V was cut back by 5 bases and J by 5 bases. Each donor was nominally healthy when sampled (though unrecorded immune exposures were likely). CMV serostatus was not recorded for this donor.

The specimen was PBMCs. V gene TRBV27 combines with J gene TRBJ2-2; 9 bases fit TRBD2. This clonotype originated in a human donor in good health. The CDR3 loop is CASSPPVASGTLRGTGELFF. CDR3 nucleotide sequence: TGTGCCAGCAGTCCCCCGGTGGCTAGCGGGACCCTGAGGGGGACCGGGGAGCTGTTTTTT.